Described below is a single TCR beta chain sequence and its context. Antigen unknown. Researchers divided each subset's genomic DNA evenly across several immunoSEQ plates. Sequenced by immunoSEQ multiplex PCR; TCRdb stores in-frame clones only, minus some. The data hold around 450,000 clones, with around 79% observed a single time. All participating donors were Caucasian adults from Nashville, Tennessee. The study used about 100 million PBMCs per unsorted sample for genomic DNA. This specimen comes from a study of shared clonotypes between healthy human individuals. Losses at the gene ends were 3 bases for V and 5 bases for J; bases not matched to a gene: 5. Looked up from germline, CDR1 is SNHLY and CDR2 is FYNNEI. CDR3 length: 15 residues. Broader study findings: Sequencing depth was predicted to influence how clonotypes are shared among donors.

The clonotype was recovered from a woman in her forties in good health. Some clones in this sample may be carry-over from other donors' samples. The gene calls are TRBV2 and TRBJ2-1; 9 nucleotides line up with TRBD2. Specimen: PBMCs. The CDR3 DNA reads TGTGCCAGCAGTGACCCGGGACTAGCCGACAATGAGCAGTTCTTC. Its translation: CASSDPGLADNEQFF. The variable domain in full, with the rest retrieved from reference TRBV2 and TRBJ2-1, is EPEVTQTPSHQVTQMGQEVILRCVPISNHLYFYWYRQILGQKVEFLVSFYNNEISEKSEIFDDQFSVERPDGSNFTLKIRSTKLEDSAMYFCASSDPGLADNEQFFGPGTRLTVL.